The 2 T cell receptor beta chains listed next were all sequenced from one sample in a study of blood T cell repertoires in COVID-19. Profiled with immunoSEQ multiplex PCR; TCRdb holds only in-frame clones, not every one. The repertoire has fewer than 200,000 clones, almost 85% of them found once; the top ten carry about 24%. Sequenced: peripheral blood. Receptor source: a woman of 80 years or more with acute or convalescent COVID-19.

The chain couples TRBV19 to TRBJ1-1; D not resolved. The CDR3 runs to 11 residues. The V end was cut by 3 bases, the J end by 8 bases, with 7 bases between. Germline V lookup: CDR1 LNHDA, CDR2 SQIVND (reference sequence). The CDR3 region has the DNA TGTGCCAGTAGTATCCTTTCCGAAGCTTTCTTT. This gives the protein CASSILSEAFF.

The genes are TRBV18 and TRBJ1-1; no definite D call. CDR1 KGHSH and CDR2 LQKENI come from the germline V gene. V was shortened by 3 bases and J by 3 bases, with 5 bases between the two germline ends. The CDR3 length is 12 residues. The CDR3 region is CASSPSYTEAFF. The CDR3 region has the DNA TGTGCCAGCTCACCCTCTTACACTGAAGCTTTCTTT.